Each of the 19 T cell receptor beta chains below was sequenced from the same sample in a study of cytomegalovirus exposure and HLA in healthy donors. Some clones are missing from TCRdb's copy, which holds only in-frame ones; the method was immunoSEQ multiplex PCR. Of roughly 330,000 clones listed, about 85% are singletons. The sequenced sample was PBMCs. The receptors here all came from a woman aged 30 to 39 in good health and CMV-seropositive.

The chain recombines TRBV7-3 with TRBJ2-5, with TRBD2 identical over 7 bases. The CDR3 totals 16 residues. Losses at the gene ends were 0 bases for V and 2 bases for J; bases not matched to a gene: 6. The germline CDR1 and CDR2 sequences are SGHTA and FQGTGA. The DNA of the CDR3 is TGTGCCAGCAGCTTAACCCGGTCTAGCGGTCAAGAGACCCAGTACTTC. Translated, it gives CASSLTRSSGQETQYF.

The chain combines TRBV4-1 with TRBJ2-5; D unresolved. Trimming left V 4 bases short and J 1 base short, with 13 bases between. The V gene's germline CDR1 is MGHRA and CDR2 YSYEKL. CDR3 length: 15 amino acids. CDR3 residues: CASSPGLEVQETQYF. CDR3 in DNA: TGCGCCAGCAGCCCTGGGCTAGAGGTCCAAGAGACCCAGTACTTC.

The rearrangement links TRBV9 to TRBJ2-7, with a possible D match to TRBD2 (6 bases). This CDR3 is built from 12 residues. Trimming removed 4 bases from V and 7 bases from J, with 12 bases in between. In germline, CDR1 is SGDLS, CDR2 YYNGEE. Here the CDR3 DNA reads TGTGCCAGCAGCCCACCACGGGGGGAGCAGTACTTC. Translating gives CASSPPRGEQYF.

The chain combines TRBV27 with TRBJ2-5; D is uncertain. V lost 5 bases to trimming and J lost 4 bases, with 8 bases between them. CDR1 and CDR2 (germline): MNHEY, SMNVEV (reference sequence). This CDR3 region has 12 residues. The DNA of the CDR3 is TGTGCCAGCAGTCGACTGGGAGAGACCCAGTACTTC. Translating gives CASSRLGETQYF.

The chain carries TRBV6-4 and TRBJ1-2; the match to TRBD1 covers 7 bases. The CDR3 totals 15 residues. J lost 6 bases, V lost 0 bases, and 7 bases had no gene match. Looked up from germline, CDR1 is MRHNA and CDR2 is SNTAGT. CDR3 coding DNA: TGTGCCAGCAGTGACTCAGGCAGGGGGACGAATGGCTACACCTTC. Its translation: CASSDSGRGTNGYTF.

The CDR3 region is CASSPDRVYEQYF. Written as DNA, the CDR3 is TGTGCCAGCAGCCCAGACAGGGTTTACGAGCAGTACTTC. V gene TRBV11-2 combines with J gene TRBJ2-7; 7 positions match TRBD1. Trimming took 5 bases from V and 4 from J; bases not matched to a gene: 5. Per the germline V gene, CDR1 is SGHAT and CDR2 is FQNNGV. The CDR3 covers 13 residues.

The J gene is TRBJ2-2, the V gene TRBV7-9; no clear D gene. Germline V gene sequence: CDR1 SEHNR, CDR2 FQNEAQ (reference sequence). The CDR3 has 12 amino acids. V was clipped by 5 bases and J by 7 bases, with 8 bases between them. The CDR3 region is CASSPLGGELFF. The CDR3 DNA reads TGTGCCAGCAGCCCCCTCGGCGGGGAGCTGTTTTTT.

The V gene is TRBV6-1, the J gene TRBJ1-1; no reliable D call. The CDR3 loop spans 15 amino acids. Deletions cut 1 base from V and 0 bases from J, with 9 bases between. Germline V lookup: CDR1 MNHNS, CDR2 SASEGT. The CDR3 here is CASSEEYNLNTEAFF. CDR3 DNA sequence: TGTGCCAGCAGTGAAGAGTATAACCTGAACACTGAAGCTTTCTTT.

This clone was found once. The chain has TRBV10-1 and TRBJ1-5; possible D gene TRBD1, 6 bases. The CDR3 is 14 residues long. The V gene lost 10 bases and the J gene lost 5 bases, with 18 bases spanning the gap. Per the germline V gene, CDR1 is WNHNN and CDR2 is SYGVQD (reference sequence). The CDR3 DNA reads TGCGCCAACTTGACAGGCCCCGTCTATCAGCCCCAGCATTTT. Translation gives CANLTGPVYQPQHF.

CDR3 in DNA: TGCGCCAGCAGCTTGGCCCTGTCAGGCTCCTATAATTCACCCCTCCACTTT. The encoded protein is CASSLALSGSYNSPLHF. The rearrangement uses TRBV5-1 and TRBJ1-6, with no clear D. Germline CDR1 is SGHRS and CDR2 is YFSETQ. V was trimmed by 0 bases and J by 0 bases, leaving 10 bases between them. The CDR3 is made up of 17 amino acids.

J is TRBJ2-5 and V is TRBV29-1, with 14 bases lining up with TRBD2. Trimming cost V 6 bases and J 3 bases; bases outside gene matches: 3. The CDR3 covers 14 residues. Germline CDR1 is SQVTM and CDR2 is ANQGSEA. This chain's CDR3 is CSVPTSGGEETQYF. In DNA, the CDR3 is TGCAGCGTCCCGACTAGCGGGGGGGAAGAGACCCAGTACTTC.

This sequence joins TRBV13 and TRBJ2-1; no clear D gene. This CDR3 has 13 residues. Germline loops: CDR1 PRHDT, CDR2 FYEKMQ (reference sequence). V dropped 5 bases and J dropped 6 bases, with 11 bases sitting between them. The CDR3 coding sequence is TGTGCCAGCAGCCCCACAGTGGCCAATGAGCAGTTCTTC. Encoded protein: CASSPTVANEQFF.

The chain has TRBV28 and TRBJ2-7; TRBD2 is a possible D gene (5 bases). CDR1 is MDHEN, CDR2 SYDVKM, per germline. This CDR3 has 14 amino acids. With 5 bases removed from V and 3 bases from J, the gap between germline ends came to 14 bases. CDR3 nucleotides: TGTGCCAGCAGTCCTCGGGTGGGAGACTACGAGCAGTACTTC. Amino acids: CASSPRVGDYEQYF.

The chain uses TRBV30 and TRBJ2-5; maybe TRBD1 (6 bases). The CDR3 contains 16 residues. The ends were cut back, 2 bases at V and 4 bases at J, with 20 bases in the middle. CDR1 is GTSNPN and CDR2 is SVGIG in the germline V gene (reference sequence). CDR3 bases: TGTGCCTGGAGTTCGGGGCAGAGACAGGTCGGAGAGACCCAGTACTTC. The encoded protein is CAWSSGQRQVGETQYF.

V and J are TRBV4-2 and TRBJ1-1; tentative D call: TRBD1 (6 bases). Germline V CDR1 and CDR2: LGHNA, YNFKEQ. The CDR3 consists of 13 residues. V was shortened by 4 bases and J by 7 bases, with 13 bases between the two germline ends. In nucleotides, the CDR3 is TGTGCCAGCAGCCCGGACAGCCGAGATGAAGCTTTCTTT. Translated, it gives CASSPDSRDEAFF.

The chain is built from TRBV5-1 and TRBJ1-2, with D maybe TRBD1 (5 bases). CDR1 is SGHRS, CDR2 YFSETQ, per germline. V was trimmed by 0 bases and J by 4 bases, leaving 7 bases between them. The CDR3 runs 13 residues. The CDR3 spells CASSLGGSYGYTF. The CDR3 region has the DNA TGCGCCAGCAGCTTGGGGGGCAGCTATGGCTACACCTTC. The complete variable domain, with remaining parts taken from reference TRBV5-1 and TRBJ1-2, reads KAGVTQTPRYLIKTRGQQVTLSCSPISGHRSVSWYQQTPGQGLQFLFEYFSETQRNKGNFPGRFSGRQFSNSRSEMNVSTLELGDSALYLCASSLGGSYGYTFGSGTRLTVV.

The rearrangement uses TRBV9 and TRBJ1-2; perhaps TRBD1 as D (6 bases). The germline gives CDR1 SGDLS, CDR2 YYNGEE. This CDR3 is built from 15 residues. Deletions cut 0 bases from V and 6 bases from J, with 15 bases between. The CDR3 nucleotides read TGTGCCAGCAGCGTAGGAGGACAGCCTAGCAATGGCTACACCTTC. Its protein is CASSVGGQPSNGYTF.

This sequence joins TRBV5-1 and TRBJ1-1, with no clear D. The V gene lost 0 bases and the J gene lost 5 bases, with 8 bases spanning the gap. CDR1 and CDR2 from the germline V gene are SGHRS and YFSETQ. This CDR3 is 13 amino acids long. The CDR3 sequence: CASSLVAGTEAFF. The CDR3 DNA reads as TGCGCCAGCAGCTTGGTCGCGGGGACTGAAGCTTTCTTT.

This clone came up a few times. The rearrangement links TRBV19 to TRBJ1-2; D not certain. The CDR3 loop spans 11 amino acids. V was shortened by 5 bases and J by 8 bases, with 9 bases between the two germline ends. CDR1 is LNHDA and CDR2 is SQIVND in the germline V gene (reference sequence). The CDR3 reads CASSAPRGYTF. CDR3 nucleotide sequence: TGTGCCAGTAGTGCCCCGCGGGGCTACACCTTC.